This TCR beta chain stems from a study of liver allograft versus peripheral blood T cells. The wider study: What was compared were the T cell receptor repertoires in transplanted livers and those in the peripheral blood of recipients. Notes on the study in general: The authors reported that T cell receptor repertoires inside liver allografts differed from those in peripheral blood.

TCRdb reprocessed the reads with MiXCR, giving one entry per CDR3 protein. The data contain 2,000 to 2,500 distinct CDR3 sequences, roughly 15% of them seen just once; the ten biggest clones take up 23%. This clonotype rates as medium-sized. Its antigen remains unidentified. This receptor was obtained from a human patient who had a liver transplant. Some T cells may trace back to the graft donor.

Here the CDR3 reads CASSSVGEAFF. CDR3 in DNA: TGTGCCAGCAGTTCGGTGGGGGAAGCTTTCTTT. This chain links TRBV27 with TRBJ1-1; D not resolved. From germline, CDR1 is MNHEY and CDR2 SMNVEV (reference sequence). The CDR3 contains 11 residues. Trimming took 4 bases from V and 8 from J, leaving 8 bases between them.